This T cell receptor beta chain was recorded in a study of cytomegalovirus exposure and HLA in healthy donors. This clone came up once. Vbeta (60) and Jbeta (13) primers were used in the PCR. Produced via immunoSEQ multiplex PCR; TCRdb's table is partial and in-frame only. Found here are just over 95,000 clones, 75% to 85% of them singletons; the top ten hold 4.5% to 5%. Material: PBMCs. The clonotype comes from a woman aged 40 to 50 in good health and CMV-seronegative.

The CDR3 region has the DNA TGTGCCAGCAGCTTGGTCGCTAGCGGAGAGACCCAGTACTTC. Translated, it gives CASSLVASGETQYF. The gene calls are TRBV5-8 and TRBJ2-5, with 7 positions matching TRBD2. Germline loops: CDR1 SGHTS, CDR2 YDEGEE. The CDR3 is 14 amino acids. Germline trimming cut 0 bases from V and 4 bases from J; bases unmatched to any gene: 3.